Shown below are 31 T cell receptor beta chains from a single sample sequenced in a study of cytomegalovirus exposure and HLA in healthy donors. The data were produced by immunoSEQ multiplex PCR, yet TCRdb's version contains in-frame clones alone and is incomplete. The table includes more than 110,000 clones, approximately 94% detected once. Sequencing was carried out using PBMCs. The receptors here all came from a man aged 18 to 29 in good health and CMV-seropositive.

V gene TRBV11-2 combines with J gene TRBJ2-5; unclear D gene. The germline gives CDR1 SGHAT, CDR2 FQNNGV. The CDR3 is 14 amino acids. V dropped 2 bases and J dropped 2 bases, with 9 bases sitting between them. The CDR3 coding sequence is TGTGCCAGCAGCTTATTTGCCGGTCAAGAGACCCAGTACTTC. Its protein is CASSLFAGQETQYF.

V and J are TRBV14 and TRBJ2-1, with 11 bases lining up with TRBD1. Germline CDR1 reads SGHDN; CDR2 reads FVKESK. The CDR3 has 15 amino acids. The V segment lost 5 bases and the J segment 2 bases; nucleotides outside the gene matches: 2. CDR3 in amino acids: CASSGGQGAYNEQFF. For the CDR3, the DNA is TGTGCCAGCAGCGGGGGACAGGGGGCCTACAATGAGCAGTTCTTC.

This clone appeared a single time. The chain carries TRBV9 and TRBJ2-3, with 9 bases that match TRBD2. Germline CDR1 SGDLS, CDR2 YYNGEE. There are 16 residues in the CDR3. Losses at the gene ends were 0 bases for V and 2 bases for J; bases not matched to a gene: 4. DNA of the CDR3: TGTGCCAGCAGCGTAGGGCGGGGGGGAACCACAGATACGCAGTATTTT. Translated: CASSVGRGGTTDTQYF.

CDR3 loop: CASSPLDRIYNEQFF. The CDR3 DNA follows: TGTGCCAGCTCACCCCTAGACAGAATTTACAATGAGCAGTTCTTC. The rearrangement uses TRBV18 and TRBJ2-1; D perhaps matches TRBD1 (5 bases). V lost 3 bases to trimming and J lost 4 bases, with 13 bases between them. Per germline, CDR1 KGHSH and CDR2 LQKENI. This CDR3 spans 15 amino acids.

The chain carries TRBV19 and TRBJ2-7; 15 nucleotides line up with TRBD2. CDR1 and CDR2 (germline): LNHDA, SQIVND (reference sequence). The CDR3 covers 15 residues. The V gene end was trimmed by 4 bases and the J gene end by 6 bases; junction bases not matched to a gene: 4. The DNA of the CDR3 is TGTGCCAGTAGTAAGGGGACTAGCGGGAGGTTCGAGCAGTACTTC. Translated, it gives CASSKGTSGRFEQYF.

This chain uses TRBV7-9 with TRBJ1-1; 9 positions match TRBD1. J gave up 11 bases and V 1 base, and 14 bases lay outside the gene matches. This CDR3 is 16 amino acids long. Germline V gives CDR1 SEHNR, CDR2 FQNEAQ (reference sequence). In nucleotides, the CDR3 is TGTGCCAGCAGCTTAGGGTACGGGACAGGGCTGGTTGATGCTTTCTTT. Translation: CASSLGYGTGLVDAFF.

V usage is TRBV6-5 and J usage is TRBJ2-7, with TRBD1 matching over 8 bases. This CDR3 is 14 amino acids long. Looked up from germline, CDR1 is MNHEY and CDR2 is SVGAGI. V was clipped by 2 bases and J by 6 bases; unmatched bases: 6. DNA for the CDR3: TGTGCCAGCAGTTACGCGGGCAGGGGGCGCGAGCAGTACTTC. Amino acid sequence: CASSYAGRGREQYF.

The genes are TRBV5-4 and TRBJ2-7; the D gene is possibly TRBD1 (5 bases). The V and J ends lost 4 bases and 1 base respectively, with 9 bases between them. The V gene's germline CDR1 is SGHNT and CDR2 YYREEE (reference sequence). The CDR3 length is 13 residues. CDR3 region: CASSGRDSYEQYF. CDR3 DNA: TGTGCCAGCAGCGGCAGGGATTCCTACGAGCAGTACTTC.

The genes are TRBV11-1 and TRBJ2-2; 9 nucleotides agree with TRBD2. The germline V gene encodes CDR1 SGHAT and CDR2 FQDESV (reference sequence). V was pared by 1 base and J by 6 bases, with 9 bases of the junction left unmatched. CDR3 size: 17 residues. The CDR3 DNA reads TGTGCCAGCAGCTTAGGGGCGGGAGGGCCCTTCTCCGGGGAGCTGTTTTTT. Translated: CASSLGAGGPFSGELFF.

This rearrangement joins TRBV11-2 to TRBJ2-3; 10 nucleotides match TRBD1. V dropped 4 bases and J dropped 3; count of bases not matched to a gene: 7. Germline assignment: CDR1 SGHAT and CDR2 FQNNGV. CDR3 length: 16 residues. The CDR3 bases are TGTGCCAGCAGCTCGGCCGACAGGGGGCAAACAGATACGCAGTATTTT. Translation gives CASSSADRGQTDTQYF.

The chain carries TRBV7-4 and TRBJ2-7; 9 positions match TRBD2. J lost 0 bases, V lost 1 base, and 10 bases had no gene match. This CDR3 contains 18 residues. Germline assignment: CDR1 SGHVT and CDR2 SQSDAQ. CDR3 DNA: TGTGCCAGCAGCTTAGGCCAGCGGGAGGCCGAGGACTCCTACGAGCAGTACTTC. This translates into CASSLGQREAEDSYEQYF.

The chain uses TRBV4-2 and TRBJ2-1; perhaps TRBD2 as D (6 bases). CDR3 length: 16 amino acids. Germline V CDR1 and CDR2: LGHNA, YNFKEQ. V was shortened by 0 bases and J by 5 bases, with 14 bases between the two germline ends. For the CDR3, the DNA is TGTGCCAGCAGCCAAGATTCCGGCGGGACCGACAATGAGCAGTTCTTC. Encoded protein: CASSQDSGGTDNEQFF.

The chain carries TRBV7-8 and TRBJ1-4, with 7 bases lining up with TRBD1. The CDR3 sequence is 17 residues long. The germline gives CDR1 SGHVS, CDR2 FQNEAQ. V gave up 5 bases and J gave up 0 bases; unmatched junction bases: 9. In DNA, the CDR3 is TGTGCCAGCAGCGCCCAGACAGGGTTAGCAACTAATGAAAAACTGTTTTTT. This gives the protein CASSAQTGLATNEKLFF.

The chain recombines TRBV4-2 with TRBJ2-3; no clear D. The CDR3 is 13 residues long. V was pared by 4 bases and J by 6 bases, with 11 bases between. The germline V gene encodes CDR1 LGHNA and CDR2 YNFKEQ. The chain's CDR3 is CASSPPSADTQYF. The CDR3 DNA is TGTGCCAGCAGCCCTCCCTCAGCGGATACGCAGTATTTT.

The gene calls are TRBV27 and TRBJ1-2; D perhaps matches TRBD1 (5 bases). Germline V CDR1 and CDR2: MNHEY, SMNVEV (reference sequence). The length of the CDR3 is 13 residues. The V end was cut by 6 bases, the J end by 7 bases, with 15 bases between. CDR3 nucleotides: TGTGCCAGCAGCCTCGGAGCGACAGCTGGCTACACCTTC. Protein sequence: CASSLGATAGYTF.

V usage is TRBV27 and J usage is TRBJ1-3; 7 bases are a match to TRBD1. The CDR3 is 20 residues long. Germline lookup yields CDR1 MNHEY and CDR2 SMNVEV (reference sequence). V lost 1 base to trimming and J lost 0 bases; unmatched junction nucleotides: 15. The CDR3: CASSLCRQGPLGSSGNTIYF. Here the CDR3 DNA reads TGTGCCAGCAGTTTATGTCGACAGGGTCCGCTAGGAAGCTCTGGAAACACCATATATTTT.

The J gene is TRBJ2-1, the V gene TRBV27; 8 bases match TRBD2. With V trimmed by 5 bases and J by 9 bases, 18 bases remained unmatched. The CDR3 covers 17 residues. Germline-derived CDR1 and CDR2 are MNHEY and SMNVEV (reference sequence). The CDR3 coding sequence is TGTGCCAGCAGTCGGGGTAAAGGGACTAGTATCATTTCTGAGCAGTTCTTC. It codes for CASSRGKGTSIISEQFF.

This chain joins TRBV5-1 and TRBJ2-7; TRBD1 agrees at 10 bases. V shed 5 bases and J 2 bases; nucleotides not matched to a gene: 4. CDR1 SGHRS and CDR2 YFSETQ come from the germline V gene. CDR3 length: 14 residues. The CDR3 sequence: CASREDRGAYEQYF. CDR3 coding DNA: TGCGCCAGCAGGGAGGACAGGGGGGCCTACGAGCAGTACTTC.

V gene TRBV15 combines with J gene TRBJ2-3; D unresolved. The germline CDR1 and CDR2 sequences are LNHNV and YYDKDF (reference sequence). V lost 8 bases and J 0 bases, leaving 3 bases between the germline ends. The CDR3 has 11 amino acids. The CDR3: CATRSTDTQYF. The DNA of the CDR3 is TGTGCCACCCGGAGCACAGATACGCAGTATTTT. Full variable domain (outside the CDR3, taken from reference TRBV15 and TRBJ2-3): DAMVIQNPRYQVTQFGKPVTLSCSQTLNHNVMYWYQQKSSQAPKLLFHYYDKDFNNEADTPDNFQSRRPNTSFCFLDIRSPGLGDTAMYLCATRSTDTQYFGPGTRLTVL.

This chain links TRBV6-5 with TRBJ2-3; D uncertain. Trimming pared 0 bases from V and 2 bases from J, leaving 12 bases between. This CDR3 spans 16 amino acids. Germline V CDR1 and CDR2: MNHEY, SVGAGI. The CDR3 nucleotides read TGTGCCAGCAGTTACTCGAACCCGATACTCACAGATACGCAGTATTTT. Its protein is CASSYSNPILTDTQYF.

J is TRBJ1-2 and V is TRBV5-4; the match to TRBD1 covers 8 bases. CDR3 length: 14 amino acids. Trimming cost V 8 bases and J 4 bases; bases outside gene matches: 10. Germline V gene data show CDR1 as SGHNT and CDR2 as YYREEE (reference sequence). CDR3 sequence: CASTGGEAGYGYTF. For the CDR3, the DNA is TGTGCCAGTACAGGGGGGGAGGCTGGCTATGGCTACACCTTC.

This chain connects TRBV5-1 to TRBJ2-3; weak D call: TRBD2 (5 bases). The CDR3 is 14 amino acids. Germline V lookup: CDR1 SGHRS, CDR2 YFSETQ. Trimming took 2 bases from V and 4 from J, leaving 11 bases between them. This CDR3 is CASSFSGSADTQYF. CDR3 nucleotide sequence: TGCGCCAGCAGCTTCAGCGGTAGCGCAGATACGCAGTATTTT. The variable domain in full, completed from reference TRBV5-1 and TRBJ2-3, reads KAGVTQTPRYLIKTRGQQVTLSCSPISGHRSVSWYQQTPGQGLQFLFEYFSETQRNKGNFPGRFSGRQFSNSRSEMNVSTLELGDSALYLCASSFSGSADTQYFGPGTRLTVL.

Concerning this clone: Additional DNA sequences in this sample encode the identical CDR3. The chain is built from TRBV27 and TRBJ2-2; a weak D match, TRBD1 (6 bases). CDR1 and CDR2 from the germline V gene are MNHEY and SMNVEV (reference sequence). The V end lost 3 bases, the J end lost 3 bases, and 11 bases lay between the germline ends. The CDR3 sequence is 15 residues long. CDR3 bases: TGTGCCAGCAGTTTGGGGCAGGGGTACACCGGGGAGCTGTTTTTT. Translating it yields CASSLGQGYTGELFF.

The chain recombines TRBV27 with TRBJ2-5; D possibly corresponds to TRBD1 (7 bases). The CDR3 totals 14 residues. Trimming shortened V by 0 bases and J by 5 bases, and 10 bases separated the two germline ends. Germline CDR1 MNHEY, CDR2 SMNVEV (reference sequence). The CDR3 bases are TGTGCCAGCAGTTTATCCTCAGGGGGGGAGACCCAGTACTTC. This translates into CASSLSSGGETQYF.

On this clone itself: At one end the junction does not follow the germline gene, possibly because of a read error. The J gene is TRBJ1-1, the V gene TRBV10-3; D uncertain. This CDR3 is built from 13 residues. Germline V gene data show CDR1 as ENHRY and CDR2 as SYGVKD. In DNA, the CDR3 is TGTGCCGTCAGACAATCCATGAACACTGAAGCTTTCTTT. Translation gives CAVRQSMNTEAFF.

The rearrangement links TRBV5-1 to TRBJ2-2; TRBD2 matches 9 bases. Germline assignment: CDR1 SGHRS and CDR2 YFSETQ. J lost 1 base, V lost 0 bases, and 1 base had no gene match. CDR3 length equals 16 residues. CDR3 sequence reads: CASSLGAGGNTGELFF. CDR3 nucleotide sequence: TGCGCCAGCAGCTTGGGAGCGGGAGGGAACACCGGGGAGCTGTTTTTT.

V is TRBV7-2 and J is TRBJ1-5; no clear D. The V gene's germline CDR1 is SGHTA and CDR2 FQGNSA. The CDR3 runs 13 residues. Trimming pared 5 bases from V and 9 bases from J, leaving 14 bases between. The CDR3 bases are TGTGCCAGCAGCCTCCTGGGCAATGGGCCCCAGCATTTT. Protein product: CASSLLGNGPQHF.

This clone was counted between two and nine times. The chain couples TRBV4-1 to TRBJ1-5, with TRBD1 matching over 7 bases. This CDR3 is built from 17 residues. V lost 2 bases, J lost 3 bases, and 10 bases stayed unmatched. The V gene's germline CDR1 is MGHRA and CDR2 YSYEKL. The CDR3 DNA follows: TGCGCCAGCAGCCAACCAACTAACAGGGGTTCCAATCAGCCCCAGCATTTT. It codes for CASSQPTNRGSNQPQHF.

This rearrangement joins TRBV11-2 to TRBJ1-1; D gene uncertain. V gave up 2 bases and J gave up 4 bases, with 14 bases separating them. The CDR3 is 15 residues long. The germline gives CDR1 SGHAT, CDR2 FQNNGV. The CDR3 bases are TGTGCCAGCAGCTTAAATGAGGCCCTCGGCACTGAAGCTTTCTTT. It is translated as CASSLNEALGTEAFF.

This chain connects TRBV11-2 to TRBJ2-7; no clear D. In germline, CDR1 is SGHAT, CDR2 FQNNGV. CDR3 length: 14 amino acids. The germline V and J ends were trimmed by 1 base and 5 bases, with 12 bases remaining between them. As DNA, the CDR3 is TGTGCCAGCAGCTTAGTGGCTCTTGGCCACGAGCAGTACTTC. Translated, it gives CASSLVALGHEQYF. The full variable domain, rest sourced from reference TRBV11-2 and TRBJ2-7, is EAGVAQSPRYKIIEKRQSVAFWCNPISGHATLYWYQQILGQGPKLLIQFQNNGVVDDSQLPKDRFSAERLKGVDSTLKIQPAKLEDSAVYLCASSLVALGHEQYFGPGTRLTVT.

The count of this clone is one. The chain combines TRBV7-8 with TRBJ2-7, with 10 nucleotides matching TRBD1. The CDR3 consists of 15 residues. V trimming: 5 bases; J trimming: 3 bases; junction bases outside the gene matches: 7. The germline V gene encodes CDR1 SGHVS and CDR2 FQNEAQ. CDR3 loop: CASSKPGQGIYEQYF. CDR3 nucleotides: TGTGCCAGCAGCAAACCGGGACAGGGGATCTACGAGCAGTACTTC.